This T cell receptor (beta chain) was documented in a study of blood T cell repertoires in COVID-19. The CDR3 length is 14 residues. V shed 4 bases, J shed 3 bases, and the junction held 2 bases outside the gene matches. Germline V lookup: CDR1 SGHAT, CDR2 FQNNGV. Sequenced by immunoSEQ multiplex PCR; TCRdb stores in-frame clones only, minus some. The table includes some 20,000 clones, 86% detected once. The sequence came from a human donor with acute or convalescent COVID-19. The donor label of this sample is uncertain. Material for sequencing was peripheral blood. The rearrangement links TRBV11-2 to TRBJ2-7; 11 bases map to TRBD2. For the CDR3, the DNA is TGTGCCAGCAGCTCTAGCGGGAGGAACTACGAGCAGTACTTC. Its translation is CASSSSGRNYEQYF.